Listed here are 17 T cell receptor beta chains from one sample, sequenced in a study of shared T cell receptors in the human thymus. Clones were sequenced by immunoSEQ multiplex PCR, and TCRdb holds only the in-frame ones, with some missing. The profile shows some 400,000 clones, 95% of them singletons. The specimen sequenced was thymocytes. These TCRs come from a human donor.

The chain combines TRBV5-1 with TRBJ2-1; 7 bases line up with TRBD2. The V and J ends lost 0 bases and 0 bases, in that order; junction bases with no gene match: 6. The CDR3 sequence is 17 residues long. Germline CDR1 and CDR2: SGHRS and YFSETQ. The CDR3 is CASSLVKAGDSYNEQFF. The DNA for the CDR3 is TGCGCCAGCAGCTTGGTGAAGGCGGGGGACTCCTACAATGAGCAGTTCTTC.

The genes are TRBV6-1 and TRBJ2-7; TRBD1 might be the D (6 bases). This CDR3 has 12 residues. Germline loops: CDR1 MNHNS, CDR2 SASEGT. The germline V and J ends were trimmed by 5 bases and 2 bases, with 7 bases remaining between them. CDR3 amino acids: CASSWTAYEQYF. The CDR3 region has the DNA TGTGCCAGCAGTTGGACAGCCTACGAGCAGTACTTC.

CDR3 DNA sequence: TGTGCCAGCAGCCCCGGGACAGGGGGAGGCGAGCAGTACTTC. It translates to CASSPGTGGGEQYF. The genes are TRBV7-2 and TRBJ2-7; 11 nucleotides align to TRBD1. V lost 5 bases and J lost 6; bases outside the gene matches: 6. This CDR3 region has 14 residues. Germline V lookup: CDR1 SGHTA, CDR2 FQGNSA. Variable domain in full (rest from reference TRBV7-2 and TRBJ2-7): GAGVSQSPSNKVTEKGKDVELRCDPISGHTALYWYRQSLGQGLEFLIYFQGNSAPDKSGLPSDRFSAERTGGSVSTLTIQRTQQEDSAVYLCASSPGTGGGEQYFGPGTRLTVT.

The chain links TRBV21-1 to TRBJ2-7; TRBD1 is taken as the D call from the table, unchecked against the DNA. TRBV21-1 is labeled a pseudogene. The CDR3 covers 15 residues. The CDR3 here is CASTPSARDSYEQYF. In DNA form, the CDR3 reads TGTGCCAGCACACCCTCGGCCAGGGACTCCTACGAGCAGTACTTC.

This clone was observed a few times. The sample contains more than one DNA sequence encoding this CDR3. The chain has TRBV5-4 and TRBJ1-2; the D gene is possibly TRBD1 (6 bases). Germline-derived CDR1 and CDR2 are SGHNT and YYREEE (reference sequence). V was shortened by 2 bases and J by 0 bases, with 8 bases between the two germline ends. The CDR3 has 14 amino acids. CDR3 residues: CASSLQGPNYGYTF. In DNA form, the CDR3 reads TGTGCCAGCAGCTTACAGGGACCTAACTATGGCTACACCTTC.

This chain joins TRBV5-6 and TRBJ1-1; D is undetermined. V was clipped by 2 bases and J by 0 bases, with 14 bases between them. The CDR3 sequence is 16 residues long. CDR1 and CDR2 (germline): SGHDT, YYEEEE. The CDR3: CASSFTGRAMNTEAFF. The CDR3 DNA is TGTGCCAGCAGCTTTACCGGGAGGGCAATGAACACTGAAGCTTTCTTT.

The rearrangement links TRBV6-4 to TRBJ1-5; possibly TRBD1 for D (5 bases). The germline V gene has CDR1 MRHNA and CDR2 SNTAGT. V was clipped by 0 bases and J by 7 bases, with 7 bases between them. The CDR3 spans 13 residues. The CDR3 spells CASSDSQGQPQHF. The CDR3 DNA is TGTGCCAGCAGTGACTCGCAGGGACAGCCCCAGCATTTT.

Comment on this clone: This CDR3 is also generated by other DNA sequences in the sample. The gene calls are TRBV28 and TRBJ1-2, with 8 bases fitting TRBD1. The CDR3 has 13 residues. Unmatched junction bases numbered 2, after V lost 3 bases and J lost 5 bases. CDR1 is MDHEN and CDR2 is SYDVKM in the germline V gene. The CDR3 region is CASSFDRGYGYTF. The CDR3 DNA reads TGTGCCAGCAGTTTTGACAGGGGATATGGCTACACCTTC.

This clone is a singleton in its sample. The chain combines TRBV5-5 with TRBJ2-1, with TRBD2 identical over 11 bases. Trimming took 0 bases from V and 6 from J; bases not matched to a gene: 8. Germline CDR1 and CDR2: SGHKS and YYEKEE (reference sequence). This CDR3 is built from 17 residues. In DNA, the CDR3 is TGTGCCAGCAGCTTGGCCGAACTAGCGGGAGCCATCAATGAGCAGTTCTTC. Translated, it gives CASSLAELAGAINEQFF.

The CDR3 bases are TGCAGCGTTGAGACCGACCCCGGGACTAGCGGGAGGGGACGCCGCAACACCGGGGAGCTGTTTTTT. Translation gives CSVETDPGTSGRGRRNTGELFF. This rearrangement joins TRBV29-1 to TRBJ2-2; the match to TRBD2 covers 16 bases. This CDR3 has 22 amino acids. Germline loops: CDR1 SQVTM, CDR2 ANQGSEA. V was clipped by 3 bases and J by 2 bases; unmatched bases: 18.

The chain carries TRBV28 and TRBJ2-6; no reliable D call. This CDR3 contains 15 residues. The germline V gene encodes CDR1 MDHEN and CDR2 SYDVKM. V was shortened by 6 bases and J by 1 base, with 10 bases between the two germline ends. The CDR3 DNA reads TGTGCCAGCAGCCTTCCCGGGTCTGGGGCCAACGTCCTGACTTTC. It translates to CASSLPGSGANVLTF.

V gene TRBV7-2 combines with J gene TRBJ1-6; TRBD1 aligns across 7 bases. The germline V gene encodes CDR1 SGHTA and CDR2 FQGNSA. CDR3 length: 14 residues. Trimming removed 5 bases from V and 5 bases from J; junction bases left unmatched: 3. CDR3 protein: CASSRDSHNSPLHF. The CDR3 DNA follows: TGTGCCAGCAGCCGGGACAGCCATAATTCACCCCTCCACTTT. The full variable domain, its missing parts supplied by reference TRBV7-2 and TRBJ1-6, is GAGVSQSPSNKVTEKGKDVELRCDPISGHTALYWYRQSLGQGLEFLIYFQGNSAPDKSGLPSDRFSAERTGGSVSTLTIQRTQQEDSAVYLCASSRDSHNSPLHFGNGTRLTVT.

V and J are TRBV27 and TRBJ1-1; D remains ambiguous. Trimming took off 2 bases at V and 3 bases at J, with 16 bases between the two ends. The CDR3 runs to 16 residues. Germline lookup yields CDR1 MNHEY and CDR2 SMNVEV (reference sequence). CDR3: CASSLSGRSMYTEAFF. The CDR3 DNA reads as TGTGCCAGCAGTTTAAGTGGGCGTAGCATGTACACTGAAGCTTTCTTT.

This sequence joins TRBV5-1 and TRBJ1-6; TRBD1 is a possible D gene (5 bases). Germline V gene lookup returns CDR1 SGHRS and CDR2 YFSETQ. The CDR3 is 15 residues long. V lost 3 bases and J 8 bases, leaving 15 bases between the germline ends. The CDR3 reads CASSSGTGGYSPLHF. DNA for the CDR3: TGCGCCAGCAGCTCCGGGACCGGGGGGTATTCACCCCTCCACTTT.

J is TRBJ1-3 and V is TRBV4-1, with 7 positions matching TRBD1. CDR3 length: 16 amino acids. Losses at the gene ends were 7 bases for V and 9 bases for J; bases not matched to a gene: 18. Germline CDR1 MGHRA, CDR2 YSYEKL. Written as DNA, the CDR3 is TGCGCCAGCACCAAAGGGGGAGGACAGGAGGTTACCACCATATATTTT. Translation gives CASTKGGGQEVTTIYF.

The chain recombines TRBV28 with TRBJ2-1, with 12 bases fitting TRBD2. V gave up 5 bases and J gave up 4 bases; unmatched junction bases: 6. CDR1 is MDHEN, CDR2 SYDVKM, per germline. The CDR3 has 16 residues. CDR3 sequence: CASSESSGRVYNEQFF. Here the CDR3 DNA reads TGTGCCAGCAGTGAATCTAGCGGGAGGGTTTACAATGAGCAGTTCTTC. Together with reference TRBV28 and TRBJ2-1, the CDR3 gives the full variable domain: DVKVTQSSRYLVKRTGEKVFLECVQDMDHENMFWYRQDPGLGLRLIYFSYDVKMKEKGDIPEGYSVSREKKERFSLILESASTNQTSMYLCASSESSGRVYNEQFFGPGTRLTVL.

This rearrangement joins TRBV11-2 to TRBJ1-1, with a possible D match to TRBD1 (6 bases). The length of the CDR3 is 16 residues. The germline V and J ends were trimmed by 1 base and 7 bases, with 19 bases remaining between them. Germline CDR1 reads SGHAT; CDR2 reads FQNNGV. The CDR3 DNA is TGTGCCAGCAGCTTAGCCTCTGGGCCCATAGGGGGTGAAGCTTTCTTT. This codes for CASSLASGPIGGEAFF.